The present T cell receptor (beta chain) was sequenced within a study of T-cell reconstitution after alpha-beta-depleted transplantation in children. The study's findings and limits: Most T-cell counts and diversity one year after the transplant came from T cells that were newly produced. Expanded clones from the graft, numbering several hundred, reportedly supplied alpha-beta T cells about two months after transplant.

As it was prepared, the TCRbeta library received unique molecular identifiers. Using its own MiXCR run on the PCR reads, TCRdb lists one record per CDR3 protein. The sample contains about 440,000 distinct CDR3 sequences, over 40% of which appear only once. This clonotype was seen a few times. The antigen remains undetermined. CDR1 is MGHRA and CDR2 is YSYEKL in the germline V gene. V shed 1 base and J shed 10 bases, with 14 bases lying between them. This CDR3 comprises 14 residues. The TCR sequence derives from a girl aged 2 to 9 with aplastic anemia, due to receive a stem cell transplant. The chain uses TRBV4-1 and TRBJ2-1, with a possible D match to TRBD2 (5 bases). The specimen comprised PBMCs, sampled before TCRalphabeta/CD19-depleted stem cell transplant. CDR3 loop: CASSQVLLDSEQFF. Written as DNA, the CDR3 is TGCGCCAGCAGCCAAGTTTTACTAGATAGCGAGCAGTTCTTC.